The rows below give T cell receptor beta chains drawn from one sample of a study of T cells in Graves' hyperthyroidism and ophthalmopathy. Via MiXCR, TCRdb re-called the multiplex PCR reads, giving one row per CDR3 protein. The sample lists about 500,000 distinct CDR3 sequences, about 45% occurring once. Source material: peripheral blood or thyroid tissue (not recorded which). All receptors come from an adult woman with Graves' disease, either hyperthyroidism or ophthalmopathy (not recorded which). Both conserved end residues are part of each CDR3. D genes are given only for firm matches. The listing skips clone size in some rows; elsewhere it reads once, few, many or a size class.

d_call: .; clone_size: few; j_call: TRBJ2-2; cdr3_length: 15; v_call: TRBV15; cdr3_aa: CATSSKPTASGELFF; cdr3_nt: TGTGCCACCAGCAGCAAACCTACAGCGTCCGGGGAGCTGTTTTTT
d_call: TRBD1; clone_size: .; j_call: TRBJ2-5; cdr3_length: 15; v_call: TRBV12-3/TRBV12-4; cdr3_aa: CAISRQGLGQETQYF; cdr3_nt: TGTGCCATCAGCCGACAGGGGTTGGGGCAAGAGACCCAGTACTTC
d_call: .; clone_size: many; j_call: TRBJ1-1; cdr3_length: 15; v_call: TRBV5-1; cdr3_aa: CASSLAGGKATEAFF; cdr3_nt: TGCGCCAGCAGCTTGGCCGGGGGAAAAGCCACTGAAGCTTTCTTT
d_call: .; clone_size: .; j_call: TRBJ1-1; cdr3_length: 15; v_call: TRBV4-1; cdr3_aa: CASSQRGGASTEAFF; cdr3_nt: TGCGCCAGCAGCCAACGGGGGGGCGCGTCCACTGAAGCTTTCTTT
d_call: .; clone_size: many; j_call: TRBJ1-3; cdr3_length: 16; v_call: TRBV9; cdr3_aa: CASSEGYRSSGNTIYF; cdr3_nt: TGTGCCAGCAGCGAAGGGTACAGATCCTCTGGAAACACCATATATTTT
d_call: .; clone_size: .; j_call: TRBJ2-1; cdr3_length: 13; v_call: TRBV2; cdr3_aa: CASRLATHNEQFF; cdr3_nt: TGTGCCAGCAGGCTAGCCACACATAATGAGCAGTTCTTC
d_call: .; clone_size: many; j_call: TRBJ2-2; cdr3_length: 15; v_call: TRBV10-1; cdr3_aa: CASSGSQGWTGELFF; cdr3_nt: TGCGCCAGCAGTGGATCTCAGGGGTGGACCGGGGAGCTGTTTTTT
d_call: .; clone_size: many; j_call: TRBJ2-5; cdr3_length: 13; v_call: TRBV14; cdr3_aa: CASSQAGQETQYF; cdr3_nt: TGTGCCAGCAGCCAAGCGGGGCAAGAGACCCAGTACTTC
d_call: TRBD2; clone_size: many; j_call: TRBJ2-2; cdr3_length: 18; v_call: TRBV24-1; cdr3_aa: CATSREGLAEKNTGELFF; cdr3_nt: TGTGCCACCTCGCGAGAGGGTCTAGCGGAGAAGAACACCGGGGAGCTGTTTTTT
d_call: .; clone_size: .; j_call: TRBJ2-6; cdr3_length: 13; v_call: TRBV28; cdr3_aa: CASTRTGANVLTF; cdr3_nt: TGTGCCAGCACCAGGACAGGGGCCAACGTCCTGACTTTC
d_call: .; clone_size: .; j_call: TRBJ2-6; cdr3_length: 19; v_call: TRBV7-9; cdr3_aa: CASSPGGRDKGHGANVLTF; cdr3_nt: TGTGCCAGCAGCCCCGGGGGCCGGGACAAAGGCCACGGGGCCAACGTCCTGACTTTC
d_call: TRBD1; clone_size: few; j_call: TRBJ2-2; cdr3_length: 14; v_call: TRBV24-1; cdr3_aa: CATRKTGEGGELFF; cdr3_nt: TGTGCCACCAGGAAGACAGGGGAAGGCGGGGAGCTGTTTTTT
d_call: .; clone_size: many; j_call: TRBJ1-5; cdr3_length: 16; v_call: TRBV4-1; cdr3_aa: CASSPNLVSTNQPQHF; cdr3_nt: TGCGCCAGCAGCCCAAACTTAGTAAGTACCAATCAGCCCCAGCATTTT
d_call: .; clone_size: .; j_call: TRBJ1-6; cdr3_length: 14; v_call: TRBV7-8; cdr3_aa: CASSLDRVDSPLHF; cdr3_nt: TGTGCCAGCAGCTTAGACAGGGTGGATTCACCCCTCCACTTT
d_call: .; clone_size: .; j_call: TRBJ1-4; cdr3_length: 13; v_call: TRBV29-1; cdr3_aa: CSVVWLTGEKLFF; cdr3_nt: TGCAGCGTTGTATGGCTGACTGGCGAAAAACTGTTTTTT
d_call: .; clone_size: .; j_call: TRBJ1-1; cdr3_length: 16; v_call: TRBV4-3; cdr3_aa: CASSQALTRVGTEAFF; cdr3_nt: TGCGCCAGCAGCCAGGCCCTGACAAGGGTGGGAACTGAAGCTTTCTTT
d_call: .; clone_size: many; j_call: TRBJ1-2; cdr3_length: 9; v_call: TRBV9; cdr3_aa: CASFGSLTF; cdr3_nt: TGTGCCAGCTTCGGGTCTCTTACCTTC
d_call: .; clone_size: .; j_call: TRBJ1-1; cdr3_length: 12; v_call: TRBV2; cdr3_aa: CVSSPPGTPAFF; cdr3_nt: TGTGTCAGCAGTCCCCCGGGCACCCCGGCTTTCTTT
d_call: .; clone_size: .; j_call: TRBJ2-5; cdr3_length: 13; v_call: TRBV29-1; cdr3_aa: CSDRSGTQETQYF; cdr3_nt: TGCAGTGATCGATCAGGGACCCAAGAGACCCAGTACTTC
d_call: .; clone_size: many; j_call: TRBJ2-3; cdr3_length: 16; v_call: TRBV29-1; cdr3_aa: CSVLGTAGRSTDTQYF; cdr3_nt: TGCAGCGTCTTGGGAACGGCGGGACGAAGCACAGATACGCAGTATTTT
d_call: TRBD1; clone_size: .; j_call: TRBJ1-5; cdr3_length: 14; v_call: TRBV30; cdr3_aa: CAWKGRGLPQPQHF; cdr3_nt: TGTGCCTGGAAGGGCAGGGGGCTGCCTCAGCCCCAGCATTTT
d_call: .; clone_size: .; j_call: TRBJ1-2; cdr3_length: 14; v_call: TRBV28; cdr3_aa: CASRAVDRNYGYTF; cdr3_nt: TGTGCCAGCAGGGCCGTTGACAGAAACTATGGCTACACCTTC
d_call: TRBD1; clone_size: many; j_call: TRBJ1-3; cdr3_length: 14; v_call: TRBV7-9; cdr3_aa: CASSRGQAENTIYF; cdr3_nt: TGTGCCAGCAGCCGGGGACAGGCGGAAAACACCATATATTTT
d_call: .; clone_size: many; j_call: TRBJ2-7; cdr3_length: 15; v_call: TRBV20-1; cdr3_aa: CSARFFGQSSGEQYF; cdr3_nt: TGCAGTGCTAGATTCTTCGGACAGTCGTCTGGAGAGCAGTACTTC
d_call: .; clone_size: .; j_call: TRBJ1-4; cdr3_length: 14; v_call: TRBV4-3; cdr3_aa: CASSLSRSNEKLFF; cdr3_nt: TGCGCCAGCAGCTTGTCTAGGAGTAATGAAAAACTGTTTTTT
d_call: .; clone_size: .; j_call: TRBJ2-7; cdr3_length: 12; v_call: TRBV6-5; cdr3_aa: CASCGGGYEQYF; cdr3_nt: TGTGCCAGCTGCGGGGGCGGCTACGAGCAGTACTTC
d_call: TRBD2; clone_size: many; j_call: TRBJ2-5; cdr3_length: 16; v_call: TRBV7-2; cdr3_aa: CASSSRTSGSRETQYF; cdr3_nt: TGTGCCAGCAGCTCACGGACTAGCGGGAGCCGAGAGACCCAGTACTTC
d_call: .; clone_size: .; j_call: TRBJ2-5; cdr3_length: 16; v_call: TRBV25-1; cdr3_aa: CASSQAKRGNQETQYF; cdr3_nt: TGTGCCAGCAGCCAGGCCAAAAGGGGAAACCAAGAGACCCAGTACTTC
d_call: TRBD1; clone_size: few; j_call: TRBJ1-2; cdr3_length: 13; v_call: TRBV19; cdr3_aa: CASSFDRGHGYTF; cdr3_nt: TGTGCCAGTAGTTTCGATAGGGGGCATGGCTACACCTTC
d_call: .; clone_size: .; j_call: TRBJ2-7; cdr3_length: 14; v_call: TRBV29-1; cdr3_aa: CSVEGGDNSYEQYF; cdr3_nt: TGCAGCGTTGAAGGGGGGGACAACTCCTACGAGCAGTACTTC
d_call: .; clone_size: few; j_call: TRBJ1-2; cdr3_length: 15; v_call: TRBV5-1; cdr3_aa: CASSSVQGSGYGYTF; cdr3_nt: TGCGCCAGCAGCTCGGTGCAGGGTTCCGGCTATGGCTACACCTTC
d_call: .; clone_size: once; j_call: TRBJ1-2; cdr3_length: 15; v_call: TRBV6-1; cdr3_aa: CASSVGGEANYGYTF; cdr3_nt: TGTGCCAGCAGCGTGGGGGGGGAAGCTAACTATGGCTACACCTTC
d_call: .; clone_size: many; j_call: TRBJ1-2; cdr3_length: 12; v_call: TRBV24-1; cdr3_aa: CATSGDTYGYTF; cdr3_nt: TGTGCCACCAGTGGGGACACTTATGGCTACACCTTC
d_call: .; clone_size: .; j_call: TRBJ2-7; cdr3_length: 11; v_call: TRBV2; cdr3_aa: CASRGRQEQYF; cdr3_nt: TGTGCCAGCAGGGGAAGACAAGAGCAGTACTTC
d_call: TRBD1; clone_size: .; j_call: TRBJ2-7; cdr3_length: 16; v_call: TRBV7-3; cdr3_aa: CASSSIRRDRNYEQYF; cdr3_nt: TGTGCCAGCAGCTCAATCCGCCGGGACAGGAACTACGAGCAGTACTTC
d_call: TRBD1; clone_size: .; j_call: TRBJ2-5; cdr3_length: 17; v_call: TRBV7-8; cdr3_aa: CASSLGPLGQYQETQYF; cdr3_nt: TGTGCCAGCAGCTTAGGTCCATTGGGACAGTACCAAGAGACCCAGTACTTC
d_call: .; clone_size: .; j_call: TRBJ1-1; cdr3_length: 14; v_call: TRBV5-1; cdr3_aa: CASSPTVRNTEAFF; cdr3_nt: TGCGCCAGCAGTCCGACAGTAAGAAACACTGAAGCTTTCTTT
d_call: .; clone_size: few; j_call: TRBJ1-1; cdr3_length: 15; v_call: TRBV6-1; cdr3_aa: CASSPLSAGDTEAFF; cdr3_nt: TGTGCCAGCAGCCCCCTATCGGCGGGGGACACTGAAGCTTTCTTT
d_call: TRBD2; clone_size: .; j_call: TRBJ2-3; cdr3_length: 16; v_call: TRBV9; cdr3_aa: CASSLNPGLATDTQYF; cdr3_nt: TGTGCCAGCAGCTTAAACCCGGGACTAGCGACAGATACGCAGTATTTT
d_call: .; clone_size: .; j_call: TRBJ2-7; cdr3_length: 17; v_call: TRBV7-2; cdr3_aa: CASSLAQSGPYLHEQYF; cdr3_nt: TGTGCCAGCAGCTTAGCGCAAAGCGGGCCCTATCTGCACGAGCAGTACTTC
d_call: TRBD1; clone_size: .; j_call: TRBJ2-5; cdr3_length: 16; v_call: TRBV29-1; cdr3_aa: CSVAGQRGGFGETQYF; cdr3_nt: TGCAGCGTTGCGGGACAGAGGGGTGGGTTCGGAGAGACCCAGTACTTC
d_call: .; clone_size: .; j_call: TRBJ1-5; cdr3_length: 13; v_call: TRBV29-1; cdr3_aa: CSVHGGANQPQHF; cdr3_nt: TGCAGCGTCCACGGGGGGGCAAATCAGCCCCAGCATTTT
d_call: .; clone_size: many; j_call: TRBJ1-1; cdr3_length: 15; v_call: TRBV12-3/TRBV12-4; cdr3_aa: CASSLGPGMNTEAFF; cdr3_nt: TGTGCCAGCAGTTTAGGTCCAGGGATGAACACTGAAGCTTTCTTT
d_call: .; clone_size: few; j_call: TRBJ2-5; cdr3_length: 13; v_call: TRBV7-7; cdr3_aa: CASSLVRARTQYF; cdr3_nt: TGTGCTAGCAGCTTAGTCCGGGCGCGGACCCAGTACTTC
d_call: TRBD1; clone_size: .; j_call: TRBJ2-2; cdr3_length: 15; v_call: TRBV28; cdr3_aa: CASSRTGGFAGELFF; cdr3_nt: TGTGCCAGCAGTCGGACAGGGGGCTTTGCCGGGGAGCTGTTTTTT
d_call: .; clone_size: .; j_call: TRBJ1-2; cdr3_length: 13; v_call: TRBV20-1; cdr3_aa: CSARGGAAGGYTF; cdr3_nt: TGCAGTGCTAGAGGGGGGGCGGCGGGAGGCTACACCTTC
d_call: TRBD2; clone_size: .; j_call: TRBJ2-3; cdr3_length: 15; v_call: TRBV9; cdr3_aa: CASSSEAGATTTQYF; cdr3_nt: TGTGCCAGCAGCTCCGAGGCGGGAGCAACCACGACGCAGTATTTT
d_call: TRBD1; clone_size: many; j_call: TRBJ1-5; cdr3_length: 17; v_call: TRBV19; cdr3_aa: CASSFLQGARNNQPQHF; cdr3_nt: TGTGCCAGTAGTTTTCTACAGGGGGCGCGGAACAATCAGCCCCAGCATTTT
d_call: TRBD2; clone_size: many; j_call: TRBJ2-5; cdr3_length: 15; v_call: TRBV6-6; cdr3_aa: CASSPPDGEGETQYF; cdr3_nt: TGTGCCAGCAGTCCCCCGGATGGGGAGGGGGAGACCCAGTACTTC
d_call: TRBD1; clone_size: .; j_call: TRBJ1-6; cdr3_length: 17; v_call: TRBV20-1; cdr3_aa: CSARDGGQGADNSPLHF; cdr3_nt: TGCAGTGCTAGAGATGGAGGACAGGGGGCGGATAATTCACCCCTCCACTTT
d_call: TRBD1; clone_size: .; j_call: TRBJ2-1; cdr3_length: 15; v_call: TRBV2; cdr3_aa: CASSDGTGLYNEQFF; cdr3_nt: TGTGCCAGCAGCGACGGGACAGGGCTATACAATGAGCAGTTCTTC
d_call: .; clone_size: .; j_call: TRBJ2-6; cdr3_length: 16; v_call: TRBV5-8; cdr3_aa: CASSLVRGFGANVLTF; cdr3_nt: TGTGCCAGCAGCTTGGTGCGCGGTTTTGGGGCCAACGTCCTGACTTTC
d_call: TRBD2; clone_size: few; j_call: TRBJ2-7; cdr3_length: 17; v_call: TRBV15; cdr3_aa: CATSSRRTSGRGGEQYF; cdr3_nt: TGTGCCACCAGCAGTCGGCGGACTAGCGGGAGAGGGGGCGAGCAGTACTTC
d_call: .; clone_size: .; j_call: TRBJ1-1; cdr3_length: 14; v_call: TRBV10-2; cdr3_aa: CARMSPSSNTEAFF; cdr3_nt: TGCGCTCGGATGTCCCCGTCCTCGAACACTGAAGCTTTCTTT
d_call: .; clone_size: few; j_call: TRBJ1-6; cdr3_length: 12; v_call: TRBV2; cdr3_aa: CASRITNSPLHF; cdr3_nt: TGTGCCAGTAGGATCACTAATTCACCCCTCCACTTT
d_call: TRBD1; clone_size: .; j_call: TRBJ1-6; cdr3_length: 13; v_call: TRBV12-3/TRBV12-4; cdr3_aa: CATRDRELSPLHF; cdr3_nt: TGTGCCACAAGAGACAGGGAGCTGTCACCCCTCCACTTT
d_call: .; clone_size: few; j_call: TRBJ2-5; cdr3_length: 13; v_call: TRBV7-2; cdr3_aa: CASSWISNQPQYF; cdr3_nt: TGTGCCAGCAGCTGGATTAGCAATCAGCCCCAGTACTTC
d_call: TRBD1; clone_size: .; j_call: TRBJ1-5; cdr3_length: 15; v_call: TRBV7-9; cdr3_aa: CASSGGQGGNQPQHF; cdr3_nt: TGTGCCAGCAGCGGGGGACAGGGTGGGAATCAGCCCCAGCATTTT
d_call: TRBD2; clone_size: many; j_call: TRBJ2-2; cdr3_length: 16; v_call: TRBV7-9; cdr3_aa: CASSLTSGMNTGELFF; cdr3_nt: TGTGCCAGCAGCTTAACTAGCGGGATGAACACCGGGGAGCTGTTTTTT
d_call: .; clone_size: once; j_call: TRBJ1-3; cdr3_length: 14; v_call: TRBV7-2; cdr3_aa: CASGSGGSGNTIYF; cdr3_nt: TGTGCCAGCGGATCCGGGGGCTCCGGAAACACCATATATTTT